This entry lists 11 T cell receptor beta chains sequenced from one sample in a study of T cells after yellow fever vaccination (dated by TCRdb to between 2018 and 2021). Sample treatment or condition, as interpreted from the label and publication: live attenuated yellow fever vaccine strain. Library prep was done by 5' RACE. Sequencer: Illumina HiSeq 2500. TCRdb took the public reads, trimmed them with fastp at Q25, ran MiXCR for clone calling and kept in-frame beta chains. Each record represents a unique CDR3 protein, reported with the most common genes and DNA among its rows. The sample data list approximately 260,000 distinct CDR3 sequences, and roughly 13% of these were observed just once. The top ten clonotypes cover roughly 0.5% of the sample. The material was CD4+ T cells sorted from PBMCs, obtained 45 days after the yellow fever booster vaccination. The receptors shown here come from a man under 40 who received the YFV17D yellow fever vaccine.

This clonotype was counted only a few times. CDR3 sequence: CSAMAGGSNQPQHF. The CDR3 nucleotides read TGCAGTGCTATGGCAGGGGGGAGCAATCAGCCCCAGCATTTT. This chain joins TRBV20-1 and TRBJ1-5; 7 positions agree with TRBD1. V dropped 4 bases and J dropped 1; count of bases not matched to a gene: 4. CDR3 length equals 14 residues. Germline-derived CDR1 and CDR2 are DFQATT and SNEGSKA (reference sequence).

Comments on this clonotype: Germline and junction disagree at one end, which may indicate a read error. The rearrangement links TRBV28 to TRBJ1-5; TRBD1 matches 9 bases. Germline loops: CDR1 MDHEN, CDR2 SYDVKM. The CDR3 has 12 residues. The CDR3 region is CAGRAPGQGRHF. CDR3 nucleotides: TGTGCCGGCAGGGCTCCGGGACAGGGAAGGCATTTT.

The CDR3, as DNA: TGTGCCAGCAGTGACTCGACAGGGGGTTCACCCCTCCACTTT. Its translation is CASSDSTGGSPLHF. The chain employs TRBV6-4 and TRBJ1-6, with 9 bases matching TRBD1. V gave up 0 bases and J gave up 9 bases; unmatched junction bases: 0. The length of the CDR3 is 14 residues. Germline V gene lookup returns CDR1 MRHNA and CDR2 SNTAGT.

Comments on this clonotype: This may stem from a read error, because a much larger clone lies one nucleotide away. This chain connects TRBV7-9 to TRBJ2-1; 14 bases align to TRBD2. The CDR3 covers 16 residues. The trim removed 5 bases at V and 2 bases at J, leaving 2 bases unmatched. The germline V gene has CDR1 SEHNR and CDR2 FQNEAQ (reference sequence). The CDR3 DNA is TGTGCCAGCAGCCCGGGACTAGCGGGAGCCTACAATGAGCAGTTCTTC. This encodes CASSPGLAGAYNEQFF.

This clonotype was recorded a few times. The chain recombines TRBV5-5 with TRBJ2-1, with 8 bases aligning to TRBD2. There are 15 residues in the CDR3. Per the germline V gene, CDR1 is SGHKS and CDR2 is YYEKEE (reference sequence). Trimming removed 2 bases from V and 4 bases from J; junction bases left unmatched: 5. Here the CDR3 DNA reads TGTGCCAGCAGCTTACTAGCGGAGAGATACAATGAGCAGTTCTTC. It specifies CASSLLAERYNEQFF.

This clonotype appeared a few times. The gene calls are TRBV7-9 and TRBJ1-2; TRBD1 is a possible D gene (5 bases). The CDR3 is 14 residues long. Germline-derived CDR1 and CDR2 are SEHNR and FQNEAQ (reference sequence). V was cut by 5 bases and J by 7 bases, with 17 bases left in between. CDR3 protein: CASSTGRSEGGYTF. The DNA of the CDR3 is TGTGCCAGCAGCACGGGACGGTCGGAGGGTGGCTACACCTTC.

This clonotype occurred a few times. The chain has TRBV5-1 and TRBJ2-2, with D possibly being TRBD2 (5 bases). With 4 bases removed from V and 4 bases from J, the gap between germline ends came to 8 bases. There are 13 residues in the CDR3. Germline V gene sequence: CDR1 SGHRS, CDR2 YFSETQ. The CDR3 DNA reads as TGCGCCAGCAGCCCCGCGGGCACCGGGGAGCTGTTTTTT. This gives the protein CASSPAGTGELFF.

The gene calls are TRBV7-9 and TRBJ2-2; 7 nucleotides align to TRBD2. J gave up 4 bases and V 10 bases, and 12 bases lay outside the gene matches. This CDR3 comprises 15 residues. Germline V CDR1 and CDR2: SEHNR, FQNEAQ (reference sequence). The CDR3 region has the DNA TGTGCCATGACCGAGGAGGCGGGAGTCACCGGGGAGCTGTTTTTT. This translates into CAMTEEAGVTGELFF.

This rearrangement joins TRBV5-1 to TRBJ2-5; maybe TRBD2 (6 bases). Germline CDR1 reads SGHRS; CDR2 reads YFSETQ. CDR3 size: 15 residues. V was clipped by 4 bases and J by 5 bases, with 18 bases between them. CDR3 sequence (DNA): TGCGCCAGCAGCGGCACGGACCGGGAGTGGGAGACCCAGTACTTC. This encodes CASSGTDREWETQYF.

This clonotype was seen once. The rearrangement joins TRBV19 to TRBJ1-1, with a tentative D call TRBD1 (5 bases). Germline V gene lookup returns CDR1 LNHDA and CDR2 SQIVND (reference sequence). The ends were cut back, 6 bases at V and 7 bases at J, with 18 bases in the middle. This CDR3 has 14 residues. The CDR3 region is CASRTRDGSHEAFF. In DNA, the CDR3 is TGTGCCAGTAGAACTAGGGACGGCTCTCATGAAGCTTTCTTT.

This rearrangement joins TRBV5-6 to TRBJ2-7; D gene unclear. Germline V gene data show CDR1 as SGHDT and CDR2 as YYEEEE. The CDR3 runs 13 residues. Trimming removed 0 bases from V and 2 bases from J, with 6 bases in between. CDR3 amino acids: CASSLDGAYEQYF. CDR3 coding DNA: TGTGCCAGCAGCTTGGACGGCGCCTACGAGCAGTACTTC.